The clone carrying this T cell receptor (beta chain) was observed a few times. The antigen is unknown. The primer mix had 60 Vbeta and 13 Jbeta primers. Per the study methods: Later, 65 million to 90 million unique TCR beta chains were counted in an analysis, and approximately 10 million of them were shared. TCRdb's copy holds only in-frame clones and misses some; the assay was immunoSEQ multiplex PCR. That table furnishes V, J and clone size, whereas the DNA furnished D and trimming. The repertoire has about 200,000 clones, over 75% of them found once; the top ten carry approximately 2%. The data belong to a study of cytomegalovirus exposure and HLA in healthy donors. Healthy donors of bone marrow made up the group. Study-level results: There were 150 to 200 TCR beta chains listed as cytomegalovirus-associated.

This receptor was identified in a male donor in good health and CMV-seronegative. The material sequenced was PBMCs.

The CDR3, as DNA: TGTGCCAGCAGCCCTGAACCGGGGGTGGGCTATGGCTACACCTTC. The encoded protein is CASSPEPGVGYGYTF. The chain links TRBV4-2 to TRBJ1-2; D is perhaps TRBD1 (5 bases). V dropped 4 bases and J dropped 4 bases, with 16 bases sitting between them. The CDR3 has 15 residues. Germline loops: CDR1 LGHNA, CDR2 YNFKEQ.